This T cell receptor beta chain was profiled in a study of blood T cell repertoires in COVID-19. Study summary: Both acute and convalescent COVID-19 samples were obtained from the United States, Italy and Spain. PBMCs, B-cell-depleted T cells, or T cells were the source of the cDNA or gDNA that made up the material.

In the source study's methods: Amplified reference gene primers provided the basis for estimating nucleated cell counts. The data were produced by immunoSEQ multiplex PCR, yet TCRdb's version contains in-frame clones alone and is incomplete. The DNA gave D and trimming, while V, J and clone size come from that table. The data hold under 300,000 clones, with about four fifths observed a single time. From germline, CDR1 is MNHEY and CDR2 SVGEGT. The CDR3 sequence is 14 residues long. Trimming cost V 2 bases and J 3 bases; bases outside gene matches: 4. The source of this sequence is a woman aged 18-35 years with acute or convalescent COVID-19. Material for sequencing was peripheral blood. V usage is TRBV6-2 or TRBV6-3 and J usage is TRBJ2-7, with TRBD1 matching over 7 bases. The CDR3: CASSYLWDSYEQYF. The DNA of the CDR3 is TGTGCCAGCAGTTACCTTTGGGACAGCTACGAGCAGTACTTC.